This TCR beta chain was sequenced during a study of T cell repertoires and leukemia-associated antigens. In TCRdb, the 5' RACE reads were re-called with MiXCR into one record per CDR3 protein. Found here are 12,000 or so distinct CDR3 sequences, about two fifths of them singletons; the top ten hold 30% to 40%. This clonotype was seen many times. Its antigen is unidentified. Sequenced material: CD3+ T cells sorted from blood and cultured. This TCR was sampled from a female donor in good health.

This CDR3 is CASSPFGYRNGSYEQYF. For the CDR3, the DNA is TGTGCCAGCAGCCCTTTTGGATATAGAAATGGATCCTACGAGCAGTACTTC. The V call is TRBV11-2, the J call TRBJ2-7; D is unresolved. Trimming took 5 bases from V and 1 from J, leaving 21 bases between them. CDR3 length: 17 residues. CDR1 and CDR2 (germline): SGHAT, FQNNGV.